This T cell receptor beta chain was obtained from a study of CD4 T cells in relation to SARS-CoV-2 and coronaviruses. General observations from the study: Memory recall responses, not primary responses primed in culture, are what the assay detects.

Deep TCR-beta sequencing used DNA from uncultured naive and memory CD4+ T cells. The repertoire was sequenced with immunoSEQ multiplex PCR; TCRdb's copy has only in-frame clones and lacks some. This sample has more than 55,000 clones, with just over 85% found just once. The unexposed donors gave CD4+ T cells in about 2010-2019, prior to COVID-19. This clone has a handful of counts. The antigen is not known. V was trimmed by 6 bases and J by 0 bases, leaving 7 bases between them. This CDR3 comprises 14 residues. Germline CDR1 SGHNT, CDR2 YYREEE (reference sequence). Material for sequencing was memory CD4+ T cells from PBMCs. The chain uses TRBV5-4 and TRBJ2-6, with a possible D match to TRBD1 (5 bases). The TCR sequence derives from a human donor in good health. The CDR3 loop is CASMTDSGANVLTF. The DNA of the CDR3 is TGTGCCAGCATGACAGACTCTGGGGCCAACGTCCTGACTTTC.